A selection of T cell receptor beta chains follows, all from one sample in a study of T cell repertoires in cytomegalovirus infection. Using its own MiXCR run on the reads, TCRdb lists one record per CDR3 protein. The sample includes more than 250,000 distinct CDR3 sequences, about 13% of them seen just once. Material for sequencing was PBMCs. These receptors were collected from a human donor in good health (CMV status not recorded). Some clones in this sample may be carry-over from other donors' samples. Each CDR3 is given with its conserved first and last residue. Each record gives: V gene, D gene, clone size, J gene, CDR3 protein, CDR3 DNA. D genes are given only for firm matches. Size is stated for part of the rows, as once, few or many counts, or as a class when the clone is expanded.

v_gene: TRBV2
d_gene: .
abundance: .
j_gene: TRBJ2-7
CDR3aa: CASKSDRLTYEQYF
CDR3nt: TGTGCCAGCAAATCCGACAGACTTACCTACGAGCAGTACTTC

v_gene: TRBV7-9
d_gene: .
abundance: .
j_gene: TRBJ1-4
CDR3aa: CASSSGYAHEKLFF
CDR3nt: TGTGCCAGCAGCTCCGGGTACGCCCATGAAAAACTGTTTTTT

v_gene: TRBV20-1
d_gene: .
abundance: many
j_gene: TRBJ2-7
CDR3aa: CSAGGDGVYEQYF
CDR3nt: TGCAGTGCGGGGGGAGACGGGGTCTACGAGCAGTACTTC

v_gene: TRBV5-8
d_gene: .
abundance: few
j_gene: TRBJ1-5
CDR3aa: CASSLGHLNQPQHF
CDR3nt: TGTGCCAGCAGCTTGGGACACCTCAATCAGCCCCAGCATTTT

v_gene: TRBV12-3/TRBV12-4
d_gene: .
abundance: many
j_gene: TRBJ1-5
CDR3aa: CASSNSPPQHF
CDR3nt: TGTGCCAGCAGTAACAGTCCGCCCCAGCATTTT

v_gene: TRBV2
d_gene: .
abundance: .
j_gene: TRBJ1-5
CDR3aa: CASSEQGPQPQHF
CDR3nt: TGTGCCAGCAGTGAACAGGGACCTCAGCCCCAGCATTTT

v_gene: TRBV4-2
d_gene: .
abundance: many
j_gene: TRBJ1-5
CDR3aa: CASSPQPGGNQPQHF
CDR3nt: TGTGCCAGCAGCCCCCAACCGGGTGGCAATCAGCCCCAGCATTTT

v_gene: TRBV3-1
d_gene: .
abundance: few
j_gene: TRBJ1-6
CDR3aa: CASSQTLSSYNSPLHF
CDR3nt: TGTGCCAGCAGCCAGACGTTGAGCTCCTATAATTCACCCCTCCACTTT

v_gene: TRBV6-2/TRBV6-3
d_gene: TRBD1
abundance: .
j_gene: TRBJ2-7
CDR3aa: CASSRQGLRDEQYF
CDR3nt: TGTGCCAGCAGCCGACAGGGGCTCCGCGACGAGCAGTACTTC

v_gene: TRBV13
d_gene: TRBD2
abundance: .
j_gene: TRBJ2-1
CDR3aa: CASSLGGLAGGGQYNEQFF
CDR3nt: TGTGCCAGCAGCTTAGGGGGACTAGCGGGGGGGGGCCAGTACAATGAGCAGTTCTTC